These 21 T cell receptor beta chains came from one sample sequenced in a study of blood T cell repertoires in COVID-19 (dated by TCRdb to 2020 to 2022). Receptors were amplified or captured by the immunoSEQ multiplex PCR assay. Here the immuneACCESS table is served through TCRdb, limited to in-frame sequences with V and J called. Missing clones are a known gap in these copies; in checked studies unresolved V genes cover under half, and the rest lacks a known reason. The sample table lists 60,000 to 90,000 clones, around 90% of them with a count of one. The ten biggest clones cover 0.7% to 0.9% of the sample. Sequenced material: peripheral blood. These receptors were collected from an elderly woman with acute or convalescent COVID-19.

CDR3 DNA: TGCGCCAGCAGCTTGGACAGGGTGAACACTGAAGCTTTCTTT. It specifies CASSLDRVNTEAFF. The V and J genes are TRBV5-1 and TRBJ1-1; D may be TRBD1 (6 bases). V was trimmed by 0 bases and J by 0 bases, leaving 6 bases between them. This CDR3 has 14 amino acids. The germline V gene encodes CDR1 SGHRS and CDR2 YFSETQ.

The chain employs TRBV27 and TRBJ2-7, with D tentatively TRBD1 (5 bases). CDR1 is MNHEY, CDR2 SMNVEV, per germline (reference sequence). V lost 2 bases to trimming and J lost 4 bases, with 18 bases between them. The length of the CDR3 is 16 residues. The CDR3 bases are TGTGCCAGCAGTTTACTCCCCCCAGGGAAAGGGTACGAGCAGTACTTC. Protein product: CASSLLPPGKGYEQYF.

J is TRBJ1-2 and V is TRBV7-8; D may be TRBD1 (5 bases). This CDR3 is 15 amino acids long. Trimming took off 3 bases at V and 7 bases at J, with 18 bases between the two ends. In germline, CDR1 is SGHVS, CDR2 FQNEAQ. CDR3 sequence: CASSFQGGEVGGYTF. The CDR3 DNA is TGTGCCAGCAGCTTTCAAGGAGGGGAGGTCGGTGGCTACACCTTC.

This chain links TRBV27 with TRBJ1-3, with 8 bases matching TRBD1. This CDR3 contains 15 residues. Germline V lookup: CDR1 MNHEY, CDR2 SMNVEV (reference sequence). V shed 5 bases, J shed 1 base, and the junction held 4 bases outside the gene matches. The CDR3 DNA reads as TGTGCCAGCAGTCCAGGGGGCGCATCTGGAAACACCATATATTTT. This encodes CASSPGGASGNTIYF.

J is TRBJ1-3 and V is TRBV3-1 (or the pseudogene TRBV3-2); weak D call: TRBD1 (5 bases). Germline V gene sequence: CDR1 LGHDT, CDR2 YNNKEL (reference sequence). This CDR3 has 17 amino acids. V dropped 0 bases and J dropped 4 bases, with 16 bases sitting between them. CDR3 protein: CASSQDFAFGGGNTIYF. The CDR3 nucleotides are TGTGCCAGCAGCCAAGACTTCGCTTTCGGGGGGGGAAACACCATATATTTT.

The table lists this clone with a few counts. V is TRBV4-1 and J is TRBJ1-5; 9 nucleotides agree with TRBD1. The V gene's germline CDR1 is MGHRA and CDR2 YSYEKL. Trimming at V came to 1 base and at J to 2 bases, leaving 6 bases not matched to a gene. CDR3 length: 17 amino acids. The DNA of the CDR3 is TGCGCCAGCAGCCAAGGTTTACAGGGGGCGCGCAATCAGCCCCAGCATTTT. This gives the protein CASSQGLQGARNQPQHF.

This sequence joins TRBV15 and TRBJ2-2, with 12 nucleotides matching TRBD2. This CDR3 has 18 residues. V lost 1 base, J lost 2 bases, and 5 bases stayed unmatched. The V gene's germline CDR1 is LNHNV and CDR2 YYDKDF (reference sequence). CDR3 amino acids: CATSRGLAGEGNTGELFF. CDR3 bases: TGTGCCACCAGCAGAGGACTAGCGGGGGAGGGTAACACCGGGGAGCTGTTTTTT.

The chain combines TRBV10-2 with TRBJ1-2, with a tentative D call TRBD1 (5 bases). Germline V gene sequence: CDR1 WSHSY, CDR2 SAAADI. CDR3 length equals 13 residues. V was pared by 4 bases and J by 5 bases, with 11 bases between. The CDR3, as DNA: TGCGCCAGCAGTGGACAGCCGGATTATGGCTACACCTTC. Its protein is CASSGQPDYGYTF.

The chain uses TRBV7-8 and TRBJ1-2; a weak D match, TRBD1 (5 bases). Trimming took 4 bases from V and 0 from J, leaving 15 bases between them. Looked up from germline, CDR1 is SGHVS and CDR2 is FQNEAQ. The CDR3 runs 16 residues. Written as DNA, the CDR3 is TGTGCCAGCAGCTACACCACGGGGGTCCCTAACTATGGCTACACCTTC. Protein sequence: CASSYTTGVPNYGYTF. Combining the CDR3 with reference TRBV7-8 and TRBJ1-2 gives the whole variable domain GAGVSQSPRYKVAKRGQDVALRCDPISGHVSLFWYQQALGQGPEFLTYFQNEAQLDKSGLPSDRFFAERPEGSVSTLKIQRTQQEDSAVYLCASSYTTGVPNYGYTFGSGTRLTVV.

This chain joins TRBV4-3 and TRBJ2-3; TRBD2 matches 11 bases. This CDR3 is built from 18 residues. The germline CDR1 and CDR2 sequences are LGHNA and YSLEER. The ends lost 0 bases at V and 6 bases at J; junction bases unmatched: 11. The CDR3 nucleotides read TGCGCCAGCAGCCAAGAGCCCTTAGCGGGGGGGTCAGCGGATACGCAGTATTTT. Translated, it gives CASSQEPLAGGSADTQYF.

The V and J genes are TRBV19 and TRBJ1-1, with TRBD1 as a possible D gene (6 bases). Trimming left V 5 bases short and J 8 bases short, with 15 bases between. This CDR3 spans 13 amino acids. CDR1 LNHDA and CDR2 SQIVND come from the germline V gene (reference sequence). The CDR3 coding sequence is TGTGCCAGTAGTCCTCAGGGGAGGGGAGAAGCTTTCTTT. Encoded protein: CASSPQGRGEAFF.

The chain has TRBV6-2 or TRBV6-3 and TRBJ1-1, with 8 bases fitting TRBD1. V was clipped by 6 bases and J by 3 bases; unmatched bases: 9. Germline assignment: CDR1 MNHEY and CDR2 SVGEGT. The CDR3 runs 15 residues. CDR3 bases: TGTGCCAGCAGCTCAGGACAGGGCGGGTACACTGAAGCTTTCTTT. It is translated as CASSSGQGGYTEAFF.

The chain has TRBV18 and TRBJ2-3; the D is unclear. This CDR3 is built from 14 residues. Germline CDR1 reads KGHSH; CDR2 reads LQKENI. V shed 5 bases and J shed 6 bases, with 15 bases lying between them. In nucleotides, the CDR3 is TGTGCCAGCTCAACGAACGAACTCCTTGATACGCAGTATTTT. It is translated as CASSTNELLDTQYF.

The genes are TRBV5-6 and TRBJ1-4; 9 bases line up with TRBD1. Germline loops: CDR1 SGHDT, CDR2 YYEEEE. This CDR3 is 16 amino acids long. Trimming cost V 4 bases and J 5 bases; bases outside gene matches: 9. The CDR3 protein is CASSASWDRANEKLFF. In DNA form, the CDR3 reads TGTGCCAGCAGCGCATCCTGGGACAGGGCGAATGAAAAACTGTTTTTT.

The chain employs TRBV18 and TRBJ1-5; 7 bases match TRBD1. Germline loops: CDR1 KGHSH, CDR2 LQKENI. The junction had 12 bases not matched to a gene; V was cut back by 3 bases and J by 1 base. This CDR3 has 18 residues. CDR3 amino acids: CASSPGSLMTGSNQPQHF. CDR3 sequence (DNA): TGTGCCAGCTCACCCGGCTCGTTGATGACAGGGAGCAATCAGCCCCAGCATTTT.

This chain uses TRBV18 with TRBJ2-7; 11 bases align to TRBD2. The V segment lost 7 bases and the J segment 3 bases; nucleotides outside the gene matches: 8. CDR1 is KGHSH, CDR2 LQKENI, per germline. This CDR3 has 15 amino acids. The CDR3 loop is CASCPTSGGLYEQYF. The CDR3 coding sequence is TGTGCCAGCTGCCCTACTAGCGGGGGTCTCTACGAGCAGTACTTC.

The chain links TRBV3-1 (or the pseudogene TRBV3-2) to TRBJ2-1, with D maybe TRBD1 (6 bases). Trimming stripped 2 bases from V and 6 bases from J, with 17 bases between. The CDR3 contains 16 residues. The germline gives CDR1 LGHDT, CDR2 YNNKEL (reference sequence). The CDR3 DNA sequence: TGTGCCAGCAGCCAACAGGGGCGACACCGTGGCAATGAGCAGTTCTTC. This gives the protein CASSQQGRHRGNEQFF.

CDR3 DNA sequence: TGTGCCAGCTTAGCCGGGGGAGACTTTCAGCATTTT. Translating it yields CASLAGGDFQHF. This chain connects TRBV18 to TRBJ1-5; possible D gene TRBD1, 5 bases. V was shortened by 7 bases and J by 13 bases, with 17 bases between the two germline ends. The CDR3 contains 12 residues. CDR1 is KGHSH and CDR2 is LQKENI in the germline V gene.

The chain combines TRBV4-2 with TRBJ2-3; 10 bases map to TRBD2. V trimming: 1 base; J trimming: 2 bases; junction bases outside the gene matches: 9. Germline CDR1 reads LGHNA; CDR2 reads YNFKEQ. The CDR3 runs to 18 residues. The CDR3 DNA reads TGTGCCAGCAGCCAAGCTATCGTAGCGGGGGGCCTCACAGATACGCAGTATTTT. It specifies CASSQAIVAGGLTDTQYF.

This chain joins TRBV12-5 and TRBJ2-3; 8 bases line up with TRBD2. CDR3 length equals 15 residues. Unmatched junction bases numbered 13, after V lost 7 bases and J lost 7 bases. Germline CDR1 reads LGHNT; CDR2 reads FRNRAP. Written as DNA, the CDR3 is TGTGCTAGTGCCATCGTGGGGACTAGATGGAATACGCAGTATTTT. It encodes CASAIVGTRWNTQYF.

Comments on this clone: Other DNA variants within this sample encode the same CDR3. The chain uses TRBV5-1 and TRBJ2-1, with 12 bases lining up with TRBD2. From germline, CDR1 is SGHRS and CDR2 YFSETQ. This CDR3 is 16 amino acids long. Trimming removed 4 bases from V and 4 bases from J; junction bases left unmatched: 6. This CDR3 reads CASSPSTSGGYNEQFF. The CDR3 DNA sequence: TGCGCCAGCAGCCCATCGACTAGCGGGGGATACAATGAGCAGTTCTTC.